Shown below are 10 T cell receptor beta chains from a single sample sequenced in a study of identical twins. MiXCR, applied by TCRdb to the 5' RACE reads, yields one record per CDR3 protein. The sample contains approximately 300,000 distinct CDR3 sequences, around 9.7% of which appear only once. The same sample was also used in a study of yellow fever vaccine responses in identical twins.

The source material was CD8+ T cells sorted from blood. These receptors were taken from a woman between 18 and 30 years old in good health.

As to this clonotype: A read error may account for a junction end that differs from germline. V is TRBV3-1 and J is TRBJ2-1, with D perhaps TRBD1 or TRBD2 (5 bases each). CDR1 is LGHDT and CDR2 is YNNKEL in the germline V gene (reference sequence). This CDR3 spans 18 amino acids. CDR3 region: CATSKVLRDGVNTNEQFF. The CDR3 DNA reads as TGTGCCACCAGCAAAGTGCTTCGGGACGGAGTAAATACCAATGAGCAGTTCTTC.

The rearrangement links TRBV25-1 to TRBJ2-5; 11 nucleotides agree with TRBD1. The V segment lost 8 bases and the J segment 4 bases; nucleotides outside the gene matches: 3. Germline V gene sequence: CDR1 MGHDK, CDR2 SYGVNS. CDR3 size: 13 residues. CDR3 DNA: TGTGCCAGCCGCGGGACAGGGGGAGAGACCCAGTACTTC. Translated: CASRGTGGETQYF.

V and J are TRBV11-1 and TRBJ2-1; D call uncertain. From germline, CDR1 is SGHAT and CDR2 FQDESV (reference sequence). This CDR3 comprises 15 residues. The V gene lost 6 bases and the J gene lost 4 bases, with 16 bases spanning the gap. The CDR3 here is CASRDISGPYNEQFF. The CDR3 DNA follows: TGTGCCAGCAGAGACATATCGGGTCCTTACAATGAGCAGTTCTTC.

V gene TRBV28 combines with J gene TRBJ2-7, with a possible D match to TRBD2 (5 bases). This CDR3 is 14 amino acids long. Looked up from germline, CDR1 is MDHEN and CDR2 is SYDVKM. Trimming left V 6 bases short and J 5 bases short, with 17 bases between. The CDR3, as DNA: TGTGCCAGCAGCCCAAACCCCTCCGGGAACGAGCAGTACTTC. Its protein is CASSPNPSGNEQYF.

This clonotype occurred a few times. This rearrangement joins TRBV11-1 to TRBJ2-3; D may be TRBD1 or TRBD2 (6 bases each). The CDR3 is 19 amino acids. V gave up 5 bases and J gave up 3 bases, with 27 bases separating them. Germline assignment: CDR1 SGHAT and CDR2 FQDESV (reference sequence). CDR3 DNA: TGTGCCAGCAGCCGCGATTGGGGGGCGCACAATTTAGCGACAGATACGCAGTATTTT. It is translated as CASSRDWGAHNLATDTQYF.

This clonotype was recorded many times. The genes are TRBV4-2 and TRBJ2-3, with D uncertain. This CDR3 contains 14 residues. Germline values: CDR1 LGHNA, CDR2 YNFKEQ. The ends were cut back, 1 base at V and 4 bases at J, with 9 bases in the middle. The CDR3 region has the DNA TGTGCCAGCAGCCAAGTGTCGTCAGCAGATACGCAGTATTTT. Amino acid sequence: CASSQVSSADTQYF.

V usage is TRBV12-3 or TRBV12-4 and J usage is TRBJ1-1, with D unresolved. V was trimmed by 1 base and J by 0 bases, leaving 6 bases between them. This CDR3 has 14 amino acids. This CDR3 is CASSLGGLNTEAFF. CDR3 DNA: TGTGCCAGCAGTTTAGGTGGCTTGAACACTGAAGCTTTCTTT.

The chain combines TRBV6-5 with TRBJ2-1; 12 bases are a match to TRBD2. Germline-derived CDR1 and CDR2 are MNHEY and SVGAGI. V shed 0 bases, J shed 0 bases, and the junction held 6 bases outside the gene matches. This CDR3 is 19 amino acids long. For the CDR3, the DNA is TGTGCCAGCAGTTACTCCGCTAGCGGGGGGGCCGGCTCCTACAATGAGCAGTTCTTC. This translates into CASSYSASGGAGSYNEQFF.

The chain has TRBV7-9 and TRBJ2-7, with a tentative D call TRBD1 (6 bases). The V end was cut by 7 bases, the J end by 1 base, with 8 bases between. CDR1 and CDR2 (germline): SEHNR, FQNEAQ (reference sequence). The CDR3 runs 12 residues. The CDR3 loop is CASTGQSYEQYF. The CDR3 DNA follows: TGTGCCAGCACCGGACAGTCCTACGAGCAGTACTTC. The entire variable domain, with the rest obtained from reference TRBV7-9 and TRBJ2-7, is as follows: DTGVSQNPRHKITKRGQNVTFRCDPISEHNRLYWYRQTLGQGPEFLTYFQNEAQLEKSRLLSDRFSAERPKGSFSTLEIQRTEQGDSAMYLCASTGQSYEQYFGPGTRLTVT.

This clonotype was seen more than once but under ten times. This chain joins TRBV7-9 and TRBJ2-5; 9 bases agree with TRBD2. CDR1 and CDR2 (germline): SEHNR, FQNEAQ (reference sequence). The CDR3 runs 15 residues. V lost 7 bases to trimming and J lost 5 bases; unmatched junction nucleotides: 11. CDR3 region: CASTLGGGAIETQYF. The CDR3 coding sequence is TGTGCCAGCACCCTGGGCGGGGGGGCCATCGAGACCCAGTACTTC.